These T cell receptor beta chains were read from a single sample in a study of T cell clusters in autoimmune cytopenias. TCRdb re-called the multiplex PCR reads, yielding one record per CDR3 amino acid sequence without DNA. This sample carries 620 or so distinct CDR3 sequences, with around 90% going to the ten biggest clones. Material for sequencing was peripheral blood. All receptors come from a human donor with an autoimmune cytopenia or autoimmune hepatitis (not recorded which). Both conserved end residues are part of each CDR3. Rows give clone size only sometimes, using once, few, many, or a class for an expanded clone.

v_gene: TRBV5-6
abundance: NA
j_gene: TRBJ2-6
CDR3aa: CASSLISGLYGANVLTF

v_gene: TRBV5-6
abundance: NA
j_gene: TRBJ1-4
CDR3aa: CASSPTGSTNEKLFF

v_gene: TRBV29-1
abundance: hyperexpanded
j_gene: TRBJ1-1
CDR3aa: CSVRVNTEAFF

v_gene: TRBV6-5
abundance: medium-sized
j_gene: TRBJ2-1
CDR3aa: CASRATVKGLEQFF

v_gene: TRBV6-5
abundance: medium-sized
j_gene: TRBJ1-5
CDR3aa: CASSYNSNQPQHF

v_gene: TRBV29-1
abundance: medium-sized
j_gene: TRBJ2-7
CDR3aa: CSVISTGDILDEQYF

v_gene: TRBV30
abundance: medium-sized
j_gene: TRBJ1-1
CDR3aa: CAYERNTEAFF

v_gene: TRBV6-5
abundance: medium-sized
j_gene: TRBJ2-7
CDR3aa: CASRPLASSYEQYF

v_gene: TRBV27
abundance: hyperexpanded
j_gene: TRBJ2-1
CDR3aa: CASSPFSGAIYNEQFF

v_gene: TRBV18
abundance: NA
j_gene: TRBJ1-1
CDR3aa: CASSPQWTGKSTEAFF

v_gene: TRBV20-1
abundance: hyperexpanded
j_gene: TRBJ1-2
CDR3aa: CSAIEGLRVAYGYTF

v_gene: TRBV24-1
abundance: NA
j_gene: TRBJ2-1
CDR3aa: CATATGGRHNEQFF

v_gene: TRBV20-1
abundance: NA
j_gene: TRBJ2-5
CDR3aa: CSARGGLLAESQETQYF

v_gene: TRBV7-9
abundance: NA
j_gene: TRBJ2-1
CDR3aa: CASKEALAGPYNEQFF

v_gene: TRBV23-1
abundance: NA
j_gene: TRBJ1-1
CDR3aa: CASSPGQWTRNTEAFF

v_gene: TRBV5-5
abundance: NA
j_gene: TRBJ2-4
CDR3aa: CASSQMDIQYF

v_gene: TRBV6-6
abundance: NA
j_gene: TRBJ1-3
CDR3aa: CASSSGGQGSGNTIYF

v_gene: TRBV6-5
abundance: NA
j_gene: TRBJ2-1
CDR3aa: CASRLTAGGWYNEQFF

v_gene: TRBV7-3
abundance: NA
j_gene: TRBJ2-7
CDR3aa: CASSLVLAGGGEQYF

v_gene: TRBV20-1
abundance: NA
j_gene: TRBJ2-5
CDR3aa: CSARRYRSQETQYF

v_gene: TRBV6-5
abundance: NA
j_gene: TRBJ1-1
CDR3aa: CASRLLPETEAFF

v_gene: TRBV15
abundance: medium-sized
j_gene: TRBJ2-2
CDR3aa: CATSREGQRGEELFF

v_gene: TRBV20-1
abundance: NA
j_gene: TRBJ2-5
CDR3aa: CSAELQETQYF

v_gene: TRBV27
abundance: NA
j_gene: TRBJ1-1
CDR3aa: CASSLSSRNEAFF

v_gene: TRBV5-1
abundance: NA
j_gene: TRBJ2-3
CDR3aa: CASSLDKAGPDTQYF

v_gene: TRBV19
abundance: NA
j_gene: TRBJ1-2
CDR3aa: CASIQDTGTRYGYTF

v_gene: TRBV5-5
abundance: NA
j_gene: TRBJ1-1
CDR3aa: CASSPVASLNTEAFF

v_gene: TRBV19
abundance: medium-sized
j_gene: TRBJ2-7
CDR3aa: CASSVFSGRAYEQYF

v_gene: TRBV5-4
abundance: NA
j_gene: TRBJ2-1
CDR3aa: CASSLVGREVNEQFF

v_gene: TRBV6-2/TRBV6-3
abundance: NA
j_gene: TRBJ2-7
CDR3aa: CATNQQANYEQYF

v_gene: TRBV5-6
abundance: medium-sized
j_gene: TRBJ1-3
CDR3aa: CASSWRHLLGNTIYF

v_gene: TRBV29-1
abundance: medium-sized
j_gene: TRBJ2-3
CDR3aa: CSVDNGRLTSTDTQYF

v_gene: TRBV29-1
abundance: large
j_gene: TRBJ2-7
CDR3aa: CSVVQGPYEQYF

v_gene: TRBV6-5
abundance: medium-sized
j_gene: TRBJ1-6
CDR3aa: CASRGMNSPLHF

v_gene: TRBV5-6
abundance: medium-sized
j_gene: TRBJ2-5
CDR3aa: CASSLRQGAGETQYF

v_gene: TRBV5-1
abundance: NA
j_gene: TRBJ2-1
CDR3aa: CASSGGLAVYNEQFF

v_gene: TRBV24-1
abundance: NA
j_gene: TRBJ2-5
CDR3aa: CATSDTGQGLLQETQYF

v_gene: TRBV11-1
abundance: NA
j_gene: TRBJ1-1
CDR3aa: CSSSLGGNTEAFF

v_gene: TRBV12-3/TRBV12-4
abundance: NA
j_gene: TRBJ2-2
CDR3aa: CASSAPGGITGELFF

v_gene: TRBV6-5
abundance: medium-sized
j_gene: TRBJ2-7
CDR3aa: CASTIQGGNEQYF

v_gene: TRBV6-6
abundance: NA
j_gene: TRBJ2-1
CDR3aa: CASSYLPSSGGYNEQFF

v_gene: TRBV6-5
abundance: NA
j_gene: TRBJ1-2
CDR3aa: CASSYTQQGGLYGYTF

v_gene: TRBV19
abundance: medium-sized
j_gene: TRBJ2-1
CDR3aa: CASGRRGGNSYNEQFF

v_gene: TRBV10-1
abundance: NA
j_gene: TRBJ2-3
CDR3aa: CASGGTDTQYF

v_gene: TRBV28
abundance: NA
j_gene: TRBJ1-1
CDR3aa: CASTGVMNTEAFF

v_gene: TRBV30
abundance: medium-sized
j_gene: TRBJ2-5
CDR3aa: CAWSTPEGMETQYF

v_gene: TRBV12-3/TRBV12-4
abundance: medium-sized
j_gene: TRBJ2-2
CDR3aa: CASSPGGAGELFF

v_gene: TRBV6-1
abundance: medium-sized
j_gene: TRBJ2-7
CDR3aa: CASEWTSGTGEQYF

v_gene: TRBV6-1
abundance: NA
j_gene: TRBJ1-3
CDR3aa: CTSRTRAGTGNTIYF